This passage covers 28 T cell receptor beta chains from one sample sequenced in a study of cytomegalovirus exposure and HLA in healthy donors. Vbeta (60) and Jbeta (13) primers were used in the PCR. Produced via immunoSEQ multiplex PCR; TCRdb's table is partial and in-frame only. The repertoire consists of 150,000 to 200,000 clones, with 65% to 85% occurring once and the leading ten covering 3%. The source material was PBMCs. All receptors come from a woman in her forties or fifties in good health and CMV-seropositive.

The chain employs TRBV5-6 and TRBJ1-5; maybe TRBD1 (5 bases). Germline lookup yields CDR1 SGHDT and CDR2 YYEEEE. The CDR3 loop spans 18 amino acids. Trimming shortened V by 1 base and J by 1 base, and 18 bases separated the two germline ends. The CDR3 sequence is CASSLWDWYLGSNQPQHF. CDR3 coding DNA: TGTGCCAGCAGCTTGTGGGACTGGTATTTGGGGAGCAATCAGCCCCAGCATTTT.

This chain connects TRBV19 to TRBJ1-2; a possible D gene is TRBD1 (6 bases). Germline V lookup: CDR1 LNHDA, CDR2 SQIVND (reference sequence). This CDR3 is built from 14 residues. The ends were cut back, 7 bases at V and 7 bases at J, with 19 bases in the middle. CDR3 loop: CASITTKGVSGYTF. In nucleotides, the CDR3 is TGTGCCAGTATCACGACAAAGGGGGTATCTGGCTACACCTTC.

The chain carries TRBV30 and TRBJ1-1, with TRBD1 as a possible D gene (5 bases). Looked up from germline, CDR1 is GTSNPN and CDR2 is SVGIG (reference sequence). Between the trimmed V and J ends, which lost 1 base and 1 base, there was a span of 7 bases. The CDR3 spans 13 residues. The CDR3 here is CAWSGQGNTEAFF. In nucleotides, the CDR3 is TGTGCCTGGAGTGGCCAGGGGAACACTGAAGCTTTCTTT.

This clone has a handful of counts. J is TRBJ2-7 and V is TRBV19; the D is unclear. This CDR3 comprises 11 residues. Germline CDR1 LNHDA, CDR2 SQIVND (reference sequence). Trimming removed 5 bases from V and 4 bases from J, with 6 bases in between. CDR3 region: CASSSKYEQYF. CDR3 nucleotides: TGTGCCAGTAGTTCCAAATACGAGCAGTACTTC.

This chain links TRBV10-3 with TRBJ2-5; TRBD2 matches 7 bases. V lost 4 bases and J lost 9; bases outside the gene matches: 14. The CDR3 has 15 residues. CDR1 is ENHRY and CDR2 is SYGVKD in the germline V gene. The CDR3 nucleotides are TGTGCCATCAGTGTCCCCGGGACTACGGGCGCGGCCCAGTACTTC. It is translated as CAISVPGTTGAAQYF.

This sequence joins TRBV2 and TRBJ2-7; 10 bases fit TRBD1. CDR1 is SNHLY, CDR2 FYNNEI, per germline. With V trimmed by 6 bases and J by 3 bases, 8 bases remained unmatched. The CDR3 is made up of 15 amino acids. The DNA for the CDR3 is TGTGCCAGCAGCGAAACGACAGGGGGCTTCTACGAGCAGTACTTC. It codes for CASSETTGGFYEQYF. The full variable domain, in which reference TRBV2 and TRBJ2-7 provide the parts outside the CDR3, is EPEVTQTPSHQVTQMGQEVILRCVPISNHLYFYWYRQILGQKVEFLVSFYNNEISEKSEIFDDQFSVERPDGSNFTLKIRSTKLEDSAMYFCASSETTGGFYEQYFGPGTRLTVT.

The chain employs TRBV30 and TRBJ1-4; 8 bases are shared with TRBD1. The CDR3 is made up of 14 amino acids. Germline V gene lookup returns CDR1 GTSNPN and CDR2 SVGIG (reference sequence). Trimming removed 3 bases from V and 4 bases from J; junction bases left unmatched: 4. CDR3 sequence reads: CAWRLGQVNEKLFF. The CDR3 nucleotides are TGTGCCTGGAGATTGGGACAGGTTAATGAAAAACTGTTTTTT.

The rearrangement links TRBV9 to TRBJ1-3; 7 nucleotides match TRBD1. Trimming removed 1 base from V and 4 bases from J; junction bases left unmatched: 8. The CDR3 loop spans 16 amino acids. Germline V gene data show CDR1 as SGDLS and CDR2 as YYNGEE. Here the CDR3 DNA reads TGTGCCAGCAGCGTATGGGGCGAGACAGGGGGAAACACCATATATTTT. Translating gives CASSVWGETGGNTIYF.

The genes are TRBV25-1 and TRBJ1-3, with D unclear. CDR3 size: 13 residues. V was shortened by 9 bases and J by 1 base, with 10 bases between the two germline ends. Per the germline V gene, CDR1 is MGHDK and CDR2 is SYGVNS. The CDR3 sequence: CASSPGSGNTIYF. The CDR3, as DNA: TGTGCCAGTTCTCCGGGGTCTGGAAACACCATATATTTT.

The chain recombines TRBV7-8 with TRBJ1-1; D is unclear. CDR1 and CDR2 from the germline V gene are SGHVS and FQNEAQ. The CDR3 runs 12 residues. Trimming took 5 bases from V and 11 from J, leaving 15 bases between them. CDR3 sequence reads: CASSTIRELAFF. The CDR3 DNA is TGTGCCAGCAGCACGATCCGGGAGCTCGCTTTCTTT.

In nucleotides, the CDR3 is TGTGCCAGCAGCTTGAGGAGGAACACTGAAGCTTTCTTT. Its translation is CASSLRRNTEAFF. This chain joins TRBV5-6 and TRBJ1-1; D remains ambiguous. CDR1 is SGHDT and CDR2 is YYEEEE in the germline V gene. The CDR3 runs 13 residues. V was pared by 1 base and J by 1 base, with 5 bases between.

The chain joins TRBV6-5 to TRBJ2-2; 13 nucleotides match TRBD2. Per the germline V gene, CDR1 is MNHEY and CDR2 is SVGAGI. The CDR3 covers 14 residues. The V and J ends lost 7 bases and 7 bases, in that order; junction bases with no gene match: 3. The CDR3 here is CASMTSGGSGELFF. CDR3 coding DNA: TGTGCCAGCATGACTAGCGGGGGGAGCGGGGAGCTGTTTTTT.

The genes are TRBV5-1 and TRBJ1-1; D call uncertain. In germline, CDR1 is SGHRS, CDR2 YFSETQ. The CDR3 is made up of 14 amino acids. With 6 bases removed from V and 1 base from J, the gap between germline ends came to 13 bases. The CDR3 region is CASNDYGGNTEAFF. The CDR3, as DNA: TGCGCCAGCAACGACTATGGTGGGAACACTGAAGCTTTCTTT.

CDR3 protein: CASSVGNGQYF. The CDR3 DNA reads as TGTGCCAGCAGTGTCGGCAACGGGCAGTACTTC. This chain uses TRBV2 with TRBJ2-5; D is unresolved. V lost 4 bases and J 11 bases, leaving 11 bases between the germline ends. The germline CDR1 and CDR2 sequences are SNHLY and FYNNEI. The CDR3 runs to 11 residues.

This rearrangement joins TRBV6-5 to TRBJ2-5; 11 bases are a match to TRBD1. The CDR3 runs to 15 residues. V shed 4 bases and J 5 bases; nucleotides not matched to a gene: 6. Germline V lookup: CDR1 MNHEY, CDR2 SVGAGI. The DNA for the CDR3 is TGTGCCAGCAGTTGGACAGGGGGCGCGGTGGAGACCCAGTACTTC. Protein: CASSWTGGAVETQYF.

This chain joins TRBV5-1 and TRBJ1-4, with 7 bases that match TRBD1. After removal of 3 bases from V and 8 bases from J, the junction contained 10 bases not matched to a gene. The CDR3 has 15 amino acids. Germline CDR1 and CDR2: SGHRS and YFSETQ. CDR3 loop: CASSWGTGDLEKLFF. The CDR3 DNA sequence: TGCGCCAGCAGCTGGGGAACAGGGGATCTCGAAAAACTGTTTTTT.

The V and J genes are TRBV4-2 and TRBJ1-5; D not certain. The germline gives CDR1 LGHNA, CDR2 YNFKEQ. The CDR3 covers 15 residues. Trimming took off 0 bases at V and 1 base at J, with 7 bases between the two ends. The CDR3 region has the DNA TGTGCCAGCAGCCAAGAGCTCGGGAGCAATCAGCCCCAGCATTTT. Translation gives CASSQELGSNQPQHF.

The chain couples TRBV5-6 to TRBJ1-2; 9 positions match TRBD1. The V and J ends lost 4 bases and 4 bases, in that order; junction bases with no gene match: 11. The CDR3 has 16 amino acids. Per the germline V gene, CDR1 is SGHDT and CDR2 is YYEEEE. The CDR3 protein is CASSGGTGFYGYGYTF. The CDR3 DNA is TGTGCCAGCAGCGGCGGGACAGGGTTTTACGGCTATGGCTACACCTTC.

This chain uses TRBV5-1 with TRBJ2-2; TRBD1 aligns across 7 bases. J was trimmed by 2 bases and V by 3 bases; bases with no gene match: 1. The germline CDR1 and CDR2 sequences are SGHRS and YFSETQ. The CDR3 spans 14 residues. The DNA for the CDR3 is TGCGCCAGCAGCTGGACAGGAAACACCGGGGAGCTGTTTTTT. It encodes CASSWTGNTGELFF.

This sequence joins TRBV4-2 and TRBJ1-6, with 7 bases matching TRBD1. The CDR3 spans 20 residues. Per germline, CDR1 LGHNA and CDR2 YNFKEQ. Trimming removed 0 bases from V and 0 bases from J; junction bases left unmatched: 11. Here the CDR3 DNA reads TGTGCCAGCAGCCAAGACCCTGGGACAGCTCAGAGCTCCTATAATTCACCCCTCCACTTT. Translated, it gives CASSQDPGTAQSSYNSPLHF.

This clone was seen a handful of times. The chain couples TRBV9 to TRBJ2-5, with TRBD1 matching 10 bases. This CDR3 has 16 residues. Germline V gene lookup returns CDR1 SGDLS and CDR2 YYNGEE. V trimming: 4 bases; J trimming: 1 base; junction bases outside the gene matches: 7. The CDR3 reads CASSPGTGAFQETQYF. CDR3 nucleotides: TGTGCCAGCAGCCCCGGGACAGGGGCCTTCCAAGAGACCCAGTACTTC.

This clone was recorded a few times. V gene TRBV2 combines with J gene TRBJ1-5, with 8 bases fitting TRBD1. Looked up from germline, CDR1 is SNHLY and CDR2 is FYNNEI. The CDR3 runs to 15 residues. Germline trimming cut 6 bases from V and 2 bases from J; bases unmatched to any gene: 6. CDR3 DNA sequence: TGTGCCAGCAGCCAGATGACAGGGGGCAATCAGCCCCAGCATTTT. Amino acid sequence: CASSQMTGGNQPQHF.

This clone was seen many times. The chain has TRBV7-3 and TRBJ2-1, with 9 bases lining up with TRBD2. The ends lost 3 bases at V and 6 bases at J; junction bases unmatched: 3. Germline V gene lookup returns CDR1 SGHTA and CDR2 FQGTGA. CDR3 length equals 14 residues. The CDR3 loop is CASSLRGGSNEQFF. The CDR3, as DNA: TGTGCCAGCAGCTTGCGGGGGGGCAGCAATGAGCAGTTCTTC.

CDR3 sequence: CASSEGQGAHEKLFF. In DNA, the CDR3 is TGTGCCAGCAGTGAGGGACAGGGGGCGCATGAAAAACTGTTTTTT. The V gene is TRBV25-1, the J gene TRBJ1-4; 12 bases align to TRBD1. The length of the CDR3 is 15 residues. Per the germline V gene, CDR1 is MGHDK and CDR2 is SYGVNS. The junction had 2 bases not matched to a gene; V was cut back by 3 bases and J by 6 bases.

The J gene is TRBJ2-5, the V gene TRBV2; D not certain. The CDR3 runs to 12 residues. Trimming pared 2 bases from V and 3 bases from J, leaving 4 bases between. Germline V gene data show CDR1 as SNHLY and CDR2 as FYNNEI. CDR3 sequence reads: CASSELEETQYF. The DNA for the CDR3 is TGTGCCAGCAGTGAACTAGAAGAGACCCAGTACTTC.

Notes on this clone: Since a much larger clone is just one base distant, this may be a read error. The chain is built from TRBV11-1 and TRBJ1-1; D unresolved. The germline CDR1 and CDR2 sequences are SGHAT and FQDESV (reference sequence). The CDR3 length is 13 residues. V lost 0 bases, J lost 1 base, and 3 bases lay in between. CDR3 amino acids: CASSLAQNTEAFF. In DNA, the CDR3 is TGTGCCAGCAGCTTAGCACAGAACACTGAAGCTTTCTTT.

This clone was counted between two and nine times. The chain is built from TRBV6-1 and TRBJ1-3; no firm D call. CDR3 length: 15 residues. In germline, CDR1 is MNHNS, CDR2 SASEGT. Trimming cost V 7 bases and J 1 base, with 14 bases left between them. CDR3 in DNA: TGTGCCAGCATGCGTCGGGAACGATCTGGAAACACCATATATTTT. Its protein is CASMRRERSGNTIYF.

This clone occurred once. This rearrangement joins TRBV30 to TRBJ2-2, with D unclear. V dropped 0 bases and J dropped 5 bases, with 7 bases sitting between them. There are 13 residues in the CDR3. Looked up from germline, CDR1 is GTSNPN and CDR2 is SVGIG (reference sequence). The CDR3 DNA is TGTGCCTGGAGTGTAACAGCAACCGGGGAGCTGTTTTTT. It codes for CAWSVTATGELFF.